The 23 T cell receptor beta chains reported below all come from one sample, sequenced in a study of T cell changes during pregnancy in multiple sclerosis (dated 2019 in TCRdb). Library preparation was by the immunoSEQ multiplex PCR assay. This is the immuneACCESS table as TCRdb keeps it, with only in-frame sequences that have V and J called. A part of the clones is gone; compared with another copy, unresolved V genes explain less than half, and the rest is unexplained. This sample comprises 46,000 or so clones, 90% of them detected only once. Roughly 4.8% of the sample rests with the top ten. The sequences come from peripheral blood, collected in the second trimester of pregnancy. Receptors were obtained from a female donor in good health, enrolled as a control in a pregnancy study.

V usage is TRBV7-2 and J usage is TRBJ2-7; 11 bases align to TRBD1. This CDR3 contains 14 residues. CDR1 is SGHTA and CDR2 is FQGNSA in the germline V gene. The V segment lost 5 bases and the J segment 6 bases; nucleotides outside the gene matches: 6. CDR3 sequence: CASSIGQGAGEQYF. The CDR3, as DNA: TGTGCCAGCAGCATTGGACAGGGGGCCGGCGAGCAGTACTTC.

The V call is TRBV5-6, the J call TRBJ1-3, with D tentatively TRBD1 (5 bases). V lost 2 bases, J lost 11 bases, and 20 bases lay in between. This CDR3 comprises 15 residues. Germline assignment: CDR1 SGHDT and CDR2 YYEEEE. CDR3 DNA sequence: TGTGCCAGCAGCTTCCGGGAATCGGGGCGGAGGGCCATATATTTT. Translation gives CASSFRESGRRAIYF. The full variable domain, with the rest looked up from reference TRBV5-6 and TRBJ1-3, is DAGVTQSPTHLIKTRGQQVTLRCSPKSGHDTVSWYQQALGQGPQFIFQYYEEEERQRGNFPDRFSGHQFPNYSSELNVNALLLGDSALYLCASSFRESGRRAIYFGEGSWLTVV.

The chain is built from TRBV5-1 and TRBJ2-3; 8 bases fit TRBD1. The germline V gene encodes CDR1 SGHRS and CDR2 YFSETQ. With 0 bases clipped from V and 5 bases from J, the junction kept 5 bases outside the gene matches. The CDR3 has 15 residues. DNA for the CDR3: TGCGCCAGCAGCTTGGCCTTAGGACAGGGAGATACGCAGTATTTT. It specifies CASSLALGQGDTQYF.

This clone was seen only once. This chain connects TRBV30 to TRBJ1-3, with D possibly matching TRBD1 (6 bases). Germline loops: CDR1 GTSNPN, CDR2 SVGIG (reference sequence). The CDR3 loop spans 17 amino acids. Deletions cut 0 bases from V and 3 bases from J, with 18 bases between. The CDR3 DNA reads TGTGCCTGGAGTGTACAGGGAGTTCCAAAGGTTGGAAACACCATATATTTT. Its translation: CAWSVQGVPKVGNTIYF. Looking up the rest from reference TRBV30 and TRBJ1-3 gives the full variable domain: SQTIHQWPATLVQPVGSPLSLECTVEGTSNPNLYWYRQAAGRGLQLLFYSVGIGQISSEVPQNLSASRPQDRQFILSSKKLLLSDSGFYLCAWSVQGVPKVGNTIYFGEGSWLTVV.

The CDR3 nucleotides read TGTGCCAGCAGCTTTGACAGGGGAGGTCAGGATACGCAGTATTTT. As protein: CASSFDRGGQDTQYF. The chain links TRBV11-2 to TRBJ2-3, with 8 bases lining up with TRBD1. Germline CDR1 and CDR2: SGHAT and FQNNGV. The V gene end was trimmed by 3 bases and the J gene end by 6 bases; junction bases not matched to a gene: 8. The CDR3 consists of 15 residues.

The chain uses TRBV27 and TRBJ1-1, with unresolved D. The ends were cut back, 1 base at V and 1 base at J, with 10 bases in the middle. Germline V CDR1 and CDR2: MNHEY, SMNVEV (reference sequence). CDR3 size: 15 residues. CDR3 DNA sequence: TGTGCCAGCAGTTTATTGTCGGCGGGGAACACTGAAGCTTTCTTT. It encodes CASSLLSAGNTEAFF.

The V gene is TRBV7-6, the J gene TRBJ2-7; no reliable D call. V lost 1 base and J lost 2, with 21 bases in between. CDR1 and CDR2 from the germline V gene are SGHVS and FNYEAQ. This CDR3 contains 18 residues. CDR3 bases: TGTGCCAGCAGCTTAGGAGTAGTAGGCGGATCCCACGCCTACGAGCAGTACTTC. Translated, it gives CASSLGVVGGSHAYEQYF.

This rearrangement joins TRBV6-6 to TRBJ1-6; no clear D gene. V was cut by 4 bases and J by 5 bases, with 9 bases left in between. CDR1 is MNHNY and CDR2 is SVGAGI in the germline V gene (reference sequence). The CDR3 has 14 residues. CDR3 bases: TGTGCCAGCAGTTCACCCGGGAATAATTCACCCCTCCACTTT. Translation: CASSSPGNNSPLHF.

This sequence joins TRBV27 and TRBJ1-1; no clear D gene. Germline V gene data show CDR1 as MNHEY and CDR2 as SMNVEV (reference sequence). The CDR3 length is 13 residues. V was shortened by 4 bases and J by 0 bases, with 6 bases between the two germline ends. CDR3 sequence reads: CASSSSLNTEAFF. The DNA for the CDR3 is TGTGCCAGCAGTTCTTCCCTGAACACTGAAGCTTTCTTT.

This chain connects TRBV7-9 to TRBJ1-6, with a possible D match to TRBD1 (5 bases). CDR3 length: 15 amino acids. The V gene's germline CDR1 is SEHNR and CDR2 FQNEAQ (reference sequence). Deletions cut 2 bases from V and 6 bases from J, with 11 bases between. CDR3 nucleotides: TGTGCCAGCAGCTTACCGGGGGTAGGTAATTCACCCCTCCACTTT. This sequence encodes CASSLPGVGNSPLHF.

V gene TRBV27 combines with J gene TRBJ2-7; TRBD2 is a possible D gene (5 bases). The germline gives CDR1 MNHEY, CDR2 SMNVEV (reference sequence). V dropped 0 bases and J dropped 3 bases, with 15 bases sitting between them. The CDR3 is made up of 16 amino acids. The CDR3 sequence is CASSLSFTSFSYEQYF. The CDR3 region has the DNA TGTGCCAGCAGTTTATCGTTTACTAGTTTCAGCTACGAGCAGTACTTC.

V and J are TRBV6-5 and TRBJ1-6, with D unclear. The CDR3 spans 16 residues. With 0 bases removed from V and 6 bases from J, the gap between germline ends came to 12 bases. Germline loops: CDR1 MNHEY, CDR2 SVGAGI. Here the CDR3 reads CASSYSLGQSNSPLHF. Here the CDR3 DNA reads TGTGCCAGCAGTTACTCCCTAGGCCAGTCTAATTCACCCCTCCACTTT.

This rearrangement joins TRBV5-6 to TRBJ1-1; maybe TRBD1 (6 bases). The CDR3 contains 15 residues. Per the germline V gene, CDR1 is SGHDT and CDR2 is YYEEEE. Trimming cost V 7 bases and J 1 base, with 17 bases left between them. The CDR3 DNA follows: TGTGCCAGCCTCCCAGGGGTCATACGGAACACTGAAGCTTTCTTT. Translation: CASLPGVIRNTEAFF.

This clone occurred once. The rearrangement links TRBV7-2 to TRBJ2-1; 10 positions match TRBD1. CDR3 length equals 15 residues. With 5 bases clipped from V and 12 bases from J, the junction kept 13 bases outside the gene matches. The germline V gene has CDR1 SGHTA and CDR2 FQGNSA. CDR3: CASSPGQGGLVGQFF. The CDR3, as DNA: TGTGCCAGCAGCCCTGGACAGGGGGGGTTGGTGGGGCAGTTCTTC.

The table lists this clone with a count of one. The genes are TRBV19 and TRBJ2-7, with TRBD2 identical over 10 bases. The CDR3 consists of 20 residues. From germline, CDR1 is LNHDA and CDR2 SQIVND (reference sequence). J gave up 3 bases and V 4 bases, and 21 bases lay outside the gene matches. CDR3 region: CASSTYLGSGRAPMGYEQYF. The DNA for the CDR3 is TGTGCCAGTAGTACTTACCTGGGGAGCGGGAGGGCCCCCATGGGCTACGAGCAGTACTTC. Together with reference TRBV19 and TRBJ2-7, the CDR3 gives the full variable domain: DGGITQSPKYLFRKEGQNVTLSCEQNLNHDAMYWYRQDPGQGLRLIYYSQIVNDFQKGDIAEGYSVSREKKESFPLTVTSAQKNPTAFYLCASSTYLGSGRAPMGYEQYFGPGTRLTVT.

The chain uses TRBV19 and TRBJ1-3; 10 bases line up with TRBD1. Germline trimming cut 4 bases from V and 0 bases from J; bases unmatched to any gene: 6. The CDR3 loop spans 17 amino acids. Germline CDR1 reads LNHDA; CDR2 reads SQIVND (reference sequence). The DNA of the CDR3 is TGTGCCAGTAGTAGTAGAGGGGACAGGGGCTCTGGAAACACCATATATTTT. Encoded protein: CASSSRGDRGSGNTIYF.

CDR3 bases: TGTGCCAGTAGTAGGTACGGACTAGCGGGGGGACTAAGCACAGATACGCAGTATTTT. Protein product: CASSRYGLAGGLSTDTQYF. The rearrangement joins TRBV19 to TRBJ2-3, with 14 bases aligning to TRBD2. J gave up 0 bases and V 4 bases, and 9 bases lay outside the gene matches. CDR3 length: 19 residues. CDR1 and CDR2 (germline): LNHDA, SQIVND (reference sequence).

The V gene is TRBV5-1, the J gene TRBJ2-2, with 7 bases matching TRBD2. The J segment lost 7 bases and the V segment lost 1 base, leaving 7 bases of the junction unmatched. The CDR3 extends over 15 amino acids. Germline lookup yields CDR1 SGHRS and CDR2 YFSETQ. CDR3 in amino acids: CASSLMRESHGELFF. CDR3 in DNA: TGCGCCAGCAGCTTGATGCGGGAGTCTCACGGGGAGCTGTTTTTT.

This chain joins TRBV4-3 and TRBJ1-6, with 10 bases lining up with TRBD1. Germline V gives CDR1 LGHNA, CDR2 YSLEER. The J segment lost 10 bases and the V segment lost 4 bases, leaving 13 bases of the junction unmatched. CDR3 length: 17 residues. CDR3 sequence: CASSRDASTGGMSPLHF. CDR3 DNA: TGCGCCAGCAGCCGCGACGCCTCGACAGGGGGCATGTCACCCCTCCACTTT.

The chain couples TRBV2 to TRBJ1-1; unclear D gene. V lost 3 bases to trimming and J lost 6 bases, with 5 bases between them. CDR1 is SNHLY, CDR2 FYNNEI, per germline. This CDR3 has 11 amino acids. CDR3 DNA sequence: TGTGCCAGCAGTGATTTCGCTGAAGCTTTCTTT. It translates to CASSDFAEAFF.

The chain has TRBV11-2 and TRBJ2-2, with D possibly TRBD2 on 5 matching bases. The CDR3 consists of 15 residues. Germline V CDR1 and CDR2: SGHAT, FQNNGV. V lost 2 bases and J lost 4, with 11 bases in between. This CDR3 is CASSLMRVGTGELFF. In DNA form, the CDR3 reads TGTGCCAGCAGCTTAATGAGGGTTGGCACCGGGGAGCTGTTTTTT.

This clone appeared a single time. V gene TRBV4-3 combines with J gene TRBJ2-5, with 8 bases that match TRBD2. CDR1 LGHNA and CDR2 YSLEER come from the germline V gene. The CDR3 totals 15 residues. Trimming cost V 3 bases and J 0 bases; bases outside gene matches: 3. CDR3 protein: CASSQGGGYQETQYF. Written as DNA, the CDR3 is TGCGCCAGCAGCCAGGGCGGGGGGTACCAAGAGACCCAGTACTTC.

The rearrangement uses TRBV7-2 and TRBJ1-2; 7 bases map to TRBD1. This CDR3 comprises 15 residues. The V and J ends lost 1 base and 7 bases, in that order; junction bases with no gene match: 9. Looked up from germline, CDR1 is SGHTA and CDR2 is FQGNSA. This chain's CDR3 is CASSLVTTGLRGYTF. For the CDR3, the DNA is TGTGCCAGCAGCTTAGTAACGACAGGGCTGCGTGGCTACACCTTC.